This record concerns one T cell receptor (beta chain) sequence. The repertoire was sequenced with immunoSEQ multiplex PCR; TCRdb's copy has only in-frame clones and lacks some. The sample carries 1.5 million to 2.5 million clones, approximately 95% recorded once. J was trimmed by 3 bases and V by 2 bases; bases with no gene match: 4. The germline V gene encodes CDR1 WSHSY and CDR2 SAAADI. The CDR3 totals 16 residues. The data belong to a study of shared clonotypes between healthy human individuals. Study background: Donors consisted of a couple of women and three men between 18 and 49.

CD45RO-negative cells were positively selected for CCR7, leaving out terminally differentiated effector memory CD45RA+ cells. The TCR originated in a man younger than 35 in good health. The sample consisted of naive CD8+ T cells sorted from blood. This chain connects TRBV10-2 to TRBJ2-1; 10 bases are a match to TRBD2. The CDR3 coding sequence is TGCGCCAGCAGTGAGCCAGCGGGAGGGCTCTACAATGAGCAGTTCTTC. Residues: CASSEPAGGLYNEQFF.